Listed below are T cell receptor beta chains from one sample, sequenced in a study of beta chain features in type 1 diabetes. The method was immunoSEQ multiplex PCR; TCRdb's version includes in-frame clones alone and lacks a portion of them. The sample records around 150,000 clones, about 9.4% being singletons. The source material was central memory CD4+ T cells from blood. The origin of the receptors is a man younger than 45 with type 1 diabetes. CDR3s include the opening cysteine and the closing phenylalanine or tryptophan. The order of the fields is J gene, CDR3 length, D gene, V gene, CDR3 protein. A D gene is named only where the DNA matches it firmly.

TRBJ2-1,17,TRBD2,TRBV27,CASSLGLAGGQDNEQFF
TRBJ2-5,13,NA,TRBV7-2,CASSLNRQETQYF
TRBJ2-7,16,TRBD1,TRBV7-2,CASSSRGHSLNYEQYF
TRBJ1-5,15,NA,TRBV4-1,CASSQEQGGNQPQHF
TRBJ1-5,13,NA,TRBV28,CASSYGVGQPQHF
TRBJ2-1,16,TRBD1,TRBV2,CASSGTGFISYNEQFF
TRBJ2-7,17,TRBD2,TRBV5-1,CASSGGTSGTGSYEQYF
TRBJ2-3,12,NA,TRBV5-1,CASSLAGTSFHF
TRBJ1-2,13,NA,TRBV2,CASRQEGMGGYTF
TRBJ2-3,13,NA,TRBV19,CASSSRDFLTQYF
TRBJ2-5,17,TRBD2,TRBV4-3,CASSQDRGLAGLETQYF
TRBJ2-3,14,NA,TRBV5-1,CASSAGGVTDTQYF
TRBJ2-5,15,TRBD1,TRBV9,CASSVGDSSSETQYF
TRBJ2-7,13,NA,TRBV9,CASSVAPKNEQYF
TRBJ2-5,14,NA,TRBV2,CASILENRGETQYF
TRBJ2-2,13,NA,TRBV11-2,CASGRSGTGELFF
TRBJ2-5,17,NA,TRBV19,CASSIGPNRAQQETQYF
TRBJ2-3,17,TRBD2,TRBV7-3,CASTLTTAGGFTDTQYF
TRBJ2-3,13,NA,TRBV5-4,CASSHATRDTQYF
TRBJ1-1,15,NA,TRBV7-6,CASSLGRLPNTEAFF
TRBJ1-2,12,NA,TRBV30,CAWTEAGGGYTF
TRBJ2-5,19,NA,TRBV14,CASSQDRRGYDQHAETQYF
TRBJ2-7,13,TRBD1,TRBV5-1,CASSSTGHHEQYF
TRBJ2-1,15,TRBD2,TRBV18,CASSPSLSGSDEQFF
TRBJ1-1,15,NA,TRBV4-3,CASSQDSGVGTEAFF
TRBJ1-5,14,NA,TRBV27,CASSSHRVGQPQHF
TRBJ1-1,13,NA,TRBV6-1,CASTATLNTEAFF
TRBJ2-7,15,TRBD1,TRBV5-1,CASSLETGNRARQYF
TRBJ1-1,17,NA,TRBV5-1,CASSLGPMESANTEAFF
TRBJ2-7,15,NA,TRBV9,CASSVAPTGNYEQYF
TRBJ2-1,15,NA,TRBV11-2,CASSPVRLLPHEQFF
TRBJ2-1,15,NA,TRBV14,CASSQEGVWYNEQFF
TRBJ2-7,12,NA,TRBV7-6,CASSGRSGEQYF
TRBJ2-1,15,NA,TRBV14,CASSQGFGGRFEQFF
TRBJ2-4,15,TRBD2,TRBV19,CASRGAGVSKNIQYF
TRBJ2-5,16,TRBD2,TRBV6-5,CASSYSIPSGRETQYF
TRBJ2-4,16,TRBD1,TRBV5-6,CASSRDRRAVENIQYF
TRBJ1-2,14,NA,TRBV27,CASSLSSGHYGYTF
TRBJ2-5,16,TRBD2,TRBV2,CASSERLAGAGETQYF
TRBJ1-5,13,NA,TRBV4-3,CASSQEGRGPQHF
TRBJ2-5,15,NA,TRBV5-1,CASSLVTAGEETQYF
TRBJ2-5,15,TRBD2,TRBV9,CASSVSGLAGETQYF
TRBJ2-3,14,NA,TRBV2,CASSEESGGDTQYF
TRBJ2-3,13,TRBD2,TRBV2,CATHGRVGDTQYF
TRBJ2-7,15,TRBD2,TRBV7-2,CASSSQGLASYEQYF
TRBJ2-3,12,NA,TRBV18,CASSVGSDTQYF
TRBJ1-5,13,TRBD1,TRBV6-1,CASSPDRDQPQHF
TRBJ2-2,15,NA,TRBV2,CASKVGARDTGELFF
TRBJ2-7,15,TRBD2,TRBV28,CASRPPGTSGYEQYF
TRBJ2-7,14,TRBD1,TRBV4-2,CASSPETGVYEQYF
TRBJ2-3,14,NA,TRBV2,CASRGRGVADTQYF
TRBJ2-3,15,TRBD2,TRBV10-3,CAISLAGGYTDTQYF
TRBJ2-2,13,NA,TRBV5-4,CASSWWTAGELFF
TRBJ2-1,14,NA,TRBV19,CASSTWLQPNEQFF
TRBJ1-1,13,NA,TRBV7-9,CASGRQRVTEAFF
TRBJ2-7,14,TRBD1,TRBV7-7,CASSPQGQGGEQYF
TRBJ2-1,21,TRBD2,TRBV23-1,CASSQPCPGTTHQISYNEQFF
TRBJ1-1,13,TRBD1,TRBV28,CASRNDRGTEAFF
TRBJ2-3,11,NA,TRBV29-1,CSVDWSGTQYF